The text below deals with one TCR beta chain. With 2 bases clipped from V and 6 bases from J, the junction kept 4 bases outside the gene matches. CDR1 and CDR2 (germline): SGHRS, YFSETQ. This CDR3 contains 13 residues. The data belong to a study of blood T cell repertoires in COVID-19. Study details: Sites in the United States, Italy and Spain provided acute and convalescent COVID-19 samples. The analysed material was cDNA or gDNA that came from T cells, B-cell-depleted T cells, or PBMCs.

Per the study methods: The assay estimated nucleated cells by amplifying reference gene primers. TCRdb's copy holds only in-frame clones and misses some; the assay was immunoSEQ multiplex PCR. V, J and clone size are those of that table, while D and trimming were read from the DNA. Of 150,000 to 200,000 clones in the sample, under 90% were seen once. The sequencing sample was made of peripheral blood. The receptor was derived from an elderly woman with acute or convalescent COVID-19. The chain is built from TRBV5-1 and TRBJ2-7, with 8 positions matching TRBD1. CDR3 nucleotide sequence: TGCGCCAGCAGCTTTGACAGGGGTGGCGAGCAGTACTTC. This codes for CASSFDRGGEQYF. Looking up the rest from reference TRBV5-1 and TRBJ2-7 gives the full variable domain: KAGVTQTPRYLIKTRGQQVTLSCSPISGHRSVSWYQQTPGQGLQFLFEYFSETQRNKGNFPGRFSGRQFSNSRSEMNVSTLELGDSALYLCASSFDRGGEQYFGPGTRLTVT.